A selection of T cell receptor beta chains follows, all from one sample in a study of T cell responses to AZD1222 COVID-19 vaccine. Measured with immunoSEQ multiplex PCR; TCRdb has only the in-frame clones, and not every one. The profile shows 140,000 or so clones, around 91% of them singletons. This sample comprised peripheral blood, obtained on day 0 of AZD1222 vaccination. Every receptor here comes from an adult in good health. CDR3s include the opening cysteine and the closing phenylalanine or tryptophan. A D gene is named only where the DNA matches it firmly. Some rows have no size entry. The others give once, few or many, or a class for an expanded clone.

>TRBJ2-5|-|TRBV5-1|-
TGCGCCAGCAGCTTTGCAGGGGAGACCCAGTACTTC
CASSFAGETQYF
>TRBJ2-5|-|TRBV2|TRBD1
TGTGCCAGCTTCTTCTCCACAGGGGCCTCCCAGTACTTC
CASFFSTGASQYF
>TRBJ2-7|-|TRBV5-8|-
TGTGCCAGCAGCTTGCAGAACGAGCAGTACTTC
CASSLQNEQYF
>TRBJ1-4|once|TRBV7-6|TRBD1
TGTGCCAGCAGCTTTCAGGGGGAAAATGAAAAACTGTTTTTT
CASSFQGENEKLFF
>TRBJ1-4|-|TRBV7-6|-
TGTGCCAGCAGCTCCAGACAGCTAGATGAAAAACTGTTTTTT
CASSSRQLDEKLFF
>TRBJ2-1|-|TRBV24-1|TRBD2
TGTGCCACCAGTGATTCGCCACGGACTAGCGGGGGGGCTTCGTACAATGAGCAGTTCTTC
CATSDSPRTSGGASYNEQFF
>TRBJ2-7|-|TRBV6-5|TRBD1
TGTGCCAGCAGTCTGACAGGGGGCATCTTCGAGCAGTACTTC
CASSLTGGIFEQYF
>TRBJ1-1|-|TRBV4-1|TRBD1
TGCGCCAGCAGCACGAACAGGGGGCGTCCACCGTCAGCTTTCTTT
CASSTNRGRPPSAFF
>TRBJ1-2|-|TRBV29-1|-
TGCAGCGTTTATGAAGGGGCTGGTGGCTACACCTTC
CSVYEGAGGYTF
>TRBJ2-3|-|TRBV24-1|-
TGTGCCACCAGTGATCGGGTAGCGGGCACAGATACGCAGTATTTT
CATSDRVAGTDTQYF
>TRBJ2-3|-|TRBV6-4|-
TGTGCCAGCAGTGACGGGGCAGGGGACACAGATACGCAGTATTTT
CASSDGAGDTDTQYF
>TRBJ2-7|-|TRBV2|TRBD2
TGTGCCAGCAGGAAGGGACTAGCGGACCCCTACGAGCAGTACTTC
CASRKGLADPYEQYF
>TRBJ1-1|-|TRBV11-2|-
TGTGCCAGCAGCTTAGATCGGATTATGAACACTGAAGCTTTCTTT
CASSLDRIMNTEAFF
>TRBJ1-5|-|TRBV3-1/TRBV3-2|-
TGTGCCAGCAGCCAACCCGGACAGCGCAATCAGCCCCAGCATTTT
CASSQPGQRNQPQHF
>TRBJ1-1|-|TRBV6-5|-
TGTGCCAGCAGTTACTCGAGTAAGGGAGGGACTGAAGCTTTCTTT
CASSYSSKGGTEAFF
>TRBJ1-5|-|TRBV7-8|-
TGTGCCAGCAGCTTATCTCGGCGAAGTCAGGGTTTCGGTCAGCCCCAGCATTTT
CASSLSRRSQGFGQPQHF
>TRBJ2-7|-|TRBV29-1|TRBD2
TGCAGCGTTGTAGGCGCGGGAGGGAACGAGCAGTACTTC
CSVVGAGGNEQYF
>TRBJ1-2|-|TRBV7-8|-
TGTGCCAGCAGCTTAAGTCAGGGCGCGGACTATGGCTACACCTTC
CASSLSQGADYGYTF
>TRBJ2-7|-|TRBV4-1|-
TGCGCCAGCAGCCAAGGTTATTTACCAGGTACTTACGAGCAGTACTTC
CASSQGYLPGTYEQYF
>TRBJ2-5|-|TRBV29-1|-
TGCAGCGCCGGACTGACAGGAGGGACCCAGTACTTC
CSAGLTGGTQYF
>TRBJ1-1|-|TRBV3-1/TRBV3-2|TRBD1
TGTGCCAGCAGCCAGATGCTCGGGACAGGGCTCACTGAAGCTTTCTTT
CASSQMLGTGLTEAFF
>TRBJ2-5|-|TRBV19|TRBD1
TGTGCCAGTACAACGGGCCAGGGGGCCGAGACCCAGTACTTC
CASTTGQGAETQYF
>TRBJ1-4|-|TRBV5-1|TRBD1
TGCGCCAGCAGCTCGGGACAGGGTCGGGAAAAACTGTTTTTT
CASSSGQGREKLFF
>TRBJ1-2|once|TRBV28|-
TGTGCCAGCAGTTTATTAGGGGGTAACTATGGCTACACCTTC
CASSLLGGNYGYTF
>TRBJ1-1|-|TRBV5-1|TRBD1
TGCGCCAGCAGCTGGACCGACAGGGTGGTAGCTTTCTTT
CASSWTDRVVAFF
>TRBJ2-2|-|TRBV30|TRBD1
TGTGCCTTCCTGTCCCGGGGACAGTACACCGGGGAGCTGTTTTTT
CAFLSRGQYTGELFF
>TRBJ2-7|-|TRBV5-1|-
TGCGCCAGCAGACTGGCCCCACGCGACGAGCAGTACTTC
CASRLAPRDEQYF
>TRBJ1-2|once|TRBV3-1/TRBV3-2|-
TGTGCCAGCAGACAGGGTAACTATGGCTACACCTTC
CASRQGNYGYTF
>TRBJ2-1|-|TRBV3-1/TRBV3-2|-
TGTGCCAGCAGCCTTCAGCGGTCTAGGGTCAATGAGCAGTTCTTC
CASSLQRSRVNEQFF
>TRBJ2-3|-|TRBV27|-
TGTGCCAGCAGTTTTTCAACAGGTAGCACAGATACGCAGTATTTT
CASSFSTGSTDTQYF
>TRBJ1-3|-|TRBV18|-
TGTGCCAGCTCACCAAGTGTACGCTCCTCTGGAAACACCATATATTTT
CASSPSVRSSGNTIYF
>TRBJ2-7|-|TRBV2|-
TGTGCCAGCAGGCGGGACAGATCCTACGAGCAGTACTTC
CASRRDRSYEQYF